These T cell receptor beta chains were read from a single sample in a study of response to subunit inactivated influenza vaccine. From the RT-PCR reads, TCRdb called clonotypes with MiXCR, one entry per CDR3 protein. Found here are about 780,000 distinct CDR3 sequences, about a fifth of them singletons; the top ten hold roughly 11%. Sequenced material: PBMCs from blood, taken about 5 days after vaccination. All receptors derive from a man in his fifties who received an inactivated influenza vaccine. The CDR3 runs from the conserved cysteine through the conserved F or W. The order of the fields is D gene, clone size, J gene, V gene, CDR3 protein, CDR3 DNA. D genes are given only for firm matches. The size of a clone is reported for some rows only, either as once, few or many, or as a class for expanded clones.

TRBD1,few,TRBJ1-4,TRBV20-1,CSASQTGGREKLFF,TGCAGTGCTAGTCAGACAGGGGGAAGGGAAAAACTGTTTTTT
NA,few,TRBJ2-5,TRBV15,CATSRVLEQETQYF,TGTGCCACCAGCAGAGTTTTGGAACAAGAGACCCAGTACTTC
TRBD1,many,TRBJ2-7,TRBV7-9,CASSPRTGNSYEQYF,TGTGCCAGCAGCCCGCGGACAGGGAACTCCTACGAGCAGTACTTC
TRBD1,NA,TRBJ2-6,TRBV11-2,CASSFWTGSSGANVLTF,TGTGCCAGCAGCTTCTGGACAGGGTCCTCTGGGGCCAACGTCCTGACTTTC
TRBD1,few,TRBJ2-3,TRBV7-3,CASSLTGPGDTQYF,TGTGCCAGCAGCTTGACAGGGCCTGGAGATACGCAGTATTTT
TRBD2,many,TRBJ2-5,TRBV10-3,CAISELTSAQETQYF,TGTGCCATCAGTGAACTTACTAGCGCTCAAGAGACCCAGTACTTC
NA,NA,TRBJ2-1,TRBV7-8,CASGLSGSSHEQFF,TGTGCCAGCGGCTTATCGGGAAGTAGCCATGAGCAGTTCTTC
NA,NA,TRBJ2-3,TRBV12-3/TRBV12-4,CASSFGGLADTQYF,TGTGCCAGCAGTTTTGGGGGGCTCGCCGATACGCAGTATTTT
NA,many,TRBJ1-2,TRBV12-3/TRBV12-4,CASSLREGNNYGYTF,TGTGCCAGCAGCCTCAGGGAGGGGAATAACTATGGCTACACCTTC
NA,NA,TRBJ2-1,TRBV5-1,CASRGDIYNEQFF,TGCGCCAGCAGGGGAGACATATACAATGAGCAGTTCTTC
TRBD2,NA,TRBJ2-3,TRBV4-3,CASSQTSGSADTQYF,TGCGCCAGCAGCCAGACTAGCGGGAGTGCAGATACGCAGTATTTT
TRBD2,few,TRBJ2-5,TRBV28,CASSREEREGHQYF,TGTGCCAGCAGCCGCGAGGAGCGGGAGGGCCACCAGTACTTC
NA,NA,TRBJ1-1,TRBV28,CASSFGPRDGIEAFF,TGTGCCAGCAGTTTTGGACCAAGGGATGGGATTGAAGCTTTCTTT
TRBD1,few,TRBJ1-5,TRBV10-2,CASSGGGQGRQPQHF,TGCGCCAGCAGTGGGGGGGGACAGGGTAGGCAGCCCCAGCATTTT
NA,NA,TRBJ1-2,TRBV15,CATSRVGDGYGYTF,TGTGCCACCAGCAGAGTAGGGGACGGCTATGGCTACACCTTC
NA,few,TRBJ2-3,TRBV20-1,CSAGLTATDTQYF,TGCAGTGCTGGACTGACCGCCACAGATACGCAGTATTTT
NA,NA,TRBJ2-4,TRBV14,CASSSAGSAKNIQYF,TGTGCCAGCAGCTCAGCAGGGTCCGCCAAAAACATTCAGTACTTC
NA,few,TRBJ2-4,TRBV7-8,CASSDWGEERVGYIQYF,TGTGCCAGCAGCGACTGGGGGGAGGAGCGGGTGGGGTATATTCAGTACTTC
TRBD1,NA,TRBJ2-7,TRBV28,CASSPGQTRGEQYF,TGTGCCAGCAGTCCGGGACAGACGAGGGGCGAGCAGTACTTC
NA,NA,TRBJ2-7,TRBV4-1,CASSQWRSAFSYEQYF,TGCGCCAGCAGCCAATGGAGGAGCGCGTTCTCCTACGAGCAGTACTTC
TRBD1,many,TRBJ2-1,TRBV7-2,CASSSTGGVSDEQFF,TGTGCCAGCAGCTCCACAGGGGGCGTATCGGATGAGCAGTTCTTC
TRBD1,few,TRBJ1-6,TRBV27,CASSRQGYAVPLHF,TGTGCCAGCAGTAGACAGGGGTACGCCGTTCCCCTCCACTTT
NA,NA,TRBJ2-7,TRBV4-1,CASSSTLGDVYEQYF,TGCGCCAGCAGCTCGACCTTGGGGGATGTCTACGAGCAGTACTTC
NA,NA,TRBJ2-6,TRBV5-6,CASSPGMTGANVLTF,TGTGCCAGCAGCCCGGGGATGACTGGGGCCAACGTCCTGACTTTC
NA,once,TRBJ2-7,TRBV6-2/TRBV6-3,CARNSVHSYEQYF,TGTGCCAGGAATTCAGTACACTCCTACGAGCAGTACTTC
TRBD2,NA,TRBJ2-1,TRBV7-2,CASSLGSGGTYNEQFF,TGTGCCAGCAGCTTAGGCAGCGGGGGGACCTACAATGAGCAGTTCTTC
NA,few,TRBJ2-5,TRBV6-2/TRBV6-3,CASSRLLRGETQYF,TGTGCCAGCAGCCGTTTATTAAGGGGAGAGACCCAGTACTTC
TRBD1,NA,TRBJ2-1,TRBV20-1,CSARDPLDRLTHNEQFF,TGCAGTGCTAGAGATCCTTTGGACAGGTTGACACACAATGAGCAGTTCTTC
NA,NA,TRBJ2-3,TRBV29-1,CSVLDTDTDTQYF,TGCAGCGTCCTAGACACAGATACAGATACGCAGTATTTT
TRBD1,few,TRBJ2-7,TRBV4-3,CASSTSDRGYRKQYF,TGCGCCAGCAGCACCTCGGACAGGGGATATCGGAAGCAGTACTTC
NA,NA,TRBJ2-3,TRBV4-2,CASSQDRDPSTDTQYF,TGTGCCAGCAGCCAAGACCGGGACCCTAGCACAGATACGCAGTATTTT
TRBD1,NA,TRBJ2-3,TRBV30,CAWKRGPGTQYF,TGTGCCTGGAAAAGGGGGCCGGGTACGCAGTATTTT
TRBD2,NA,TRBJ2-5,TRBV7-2,CASSLAVTSGGAFETQYF,TGTGCCAGCAGCTTAGCGGTGACTAGCGGGGGGGCCTTTGAGACCCAGTACTTC
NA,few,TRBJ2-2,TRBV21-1,CASSEQAGPNTGELFF,TGTGCCAGCAGCGAACAAGCAGGACCGAACACCGGGGAGCTGTTTTTT
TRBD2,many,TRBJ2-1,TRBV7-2,CASSLNRLANLVF,TGTGCCAGCAGCTTAAATCGACTAGCTAATTTGGTCTTC
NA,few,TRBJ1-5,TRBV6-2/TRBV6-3,CASSLPTSSGDQPQHF,TGTGCCAGCAGCCTACCCACCTCGTCAGGAGATCAGCCCCAGCATTTT
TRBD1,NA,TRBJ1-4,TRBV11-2,CASSWSGGYNEKLFF,TGTGCCAGCAGCTGGTCAGGGGGCTATAATGAAAAACTGTTTTTT
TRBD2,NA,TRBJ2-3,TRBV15,CATSRGPRLAGRRTDTQYF,TGTGCCACCAGCAGAGGACCCAGACTAGCGGGGAGGAGAACAGATACGCAGTATTTT
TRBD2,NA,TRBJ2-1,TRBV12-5,CASGLDGGGYNEQFF,TGTGCTAGTGGTTTAGACGGCGGGGGGTACAATGAGCAGTTCTTC
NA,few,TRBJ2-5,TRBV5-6,CASSLRTMGGETQYF,TGTGCCAGCAGCTTGCGGACGATGGGGGGAGAGACCCAGTACTTC
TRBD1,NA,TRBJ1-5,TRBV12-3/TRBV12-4,CASSRPGQVNQPQHF,TGTGCCAGCAGTCGCCCGGGACAGGTCAATCAGCCCCAGCATTTT
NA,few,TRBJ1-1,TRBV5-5,CASSWGDGLEAFF,TGTGCCAGCAGCTGGGGAGATGGTCTAGAAGCTTTCTTT